Listed here are 20 T cell receptor beta chains from one sample, sequenced in a study of breast tumors, draining lymph nodes, adjacent tissues. Samples came from axillary lymph nodes draining the breast cancer. MiXCR, applied by TCRdb to the multiplex PCR reads, yields one record per CDR3 protein. This table holds 150,000 to 250,000 distinct CDR3 sequences, roughly 31% found once. Sequences were obtained from axillary lymph node tissue. The receptors here all came from a female donor with breast cancer. Some clones in this sample may be carry-over from other donors' samples.

V gene TRBV20-1 combines with J gene TRBJ1-4; 9 bases line up with TRBD1. Germline CDR1 DFQATT, CDR2 SNEGSKA (reference sequence). The CDR3 consists of 14 residues. J was trimmed by 8 bases and V by 4 bases; bases with no gene match: 8. The CDR3 nucleotides are TGCAGTGCTACCTCCGGGACAGGGCTGGAAAAACTGTTTTTT. Its translation is CSATSGTGLEKLFF.

The chain carries TRBV27 and TRBJ2-1, with a tentative D call TRBD2 (5 bases). V shed 2 bases and J shed 4 bases, with 12 bases lying between them. The germline V gene encodes CDR1 MNHEY and CDR2 SMNVEV (reference sequence). The CDR3 runs 15 residues. The CDR3 loop reads CASSLERRPYNEQFF. The DNA for the CDR3 is TGTGCCAGCAGTTTAGAGCGGAGACCTTACAATGAGCAGTTCTTC.

In this sample, this clonotype turned up many times. The chain joins TRBV20-1 to TRBJ2-7; perhaps TRBD1 as D (5 bases). V was shortened by 3 bases and J by 4 bases, with 25 bases between the two germline ends. Looked up from germline, CDR1 is DFQATT and CDR2 is SNEGSKA (reference sequence). The CDR3 covers 17 residues. CDR3 protein: CSASSVSPNLRGYEQYF. DNA of the CDR3: TGCAGTGCTAGCTCCGTGTCCCCAAACCTAAGGGGTTACGAGCAGTACTTC.

In this sample, this clonotype turned up a few times. A read error is possible here, since a much larger clone lies one base away. The chain couples TRBV7-9 to TRBJ2-5; 12 nucleotides agree with TRBD1. Germline V CDR1 and CDR2: SEHNR, FQNEAQ (reference sequence). This CDR3 comprises 17 residues. Trimming removed 5 bases from V and 7 bases from J; junction bases left unmatched: 14. This chain's CDR3 is CASSPRGTGGRMGTQYF. The CDR3 nucleotides are TGTGCCAGCAGCCCTAGGGGGACAGGGGGCCGTATGGGGACCCAGTACTTC.

This clonotype occurred a few times. At one boundary the junction diverges from the germline segment, which might be a read error. This chain connects TRBV6-1 to TRBJ2-6; 7 bases map to TRBD1. CDR1 MNHNS and CDR2 SASEGT come from the germline V gene. The CDR3 covers 13 residues. The CDR3 region has the DNA TGTGCCAGCAGTCAAGCTCGGACAGGAGGAGACACTTTC. Amino acid sequence: CASSQARTGGDTF.

The CDR3 spells CASSFRVDNEQYF. CDR3 nucleotides: TGTGCCAGCAGCTTCCGGGTGGATAATGAGCAGTATTTT. This rearrangement joins TRBV5-4 to TRBJ2-3; D is unresolved. Germline V gene sequence: CDR1 SGHNT, CDR2 YYREEE (reference sequence). This CDR3 has 13 amino acids. The V end lost 2 bases, the J end lost 11 bases, and 15 bases lay between the germline ends.

This clonotype occurred a few times. Given a much more abundant clone one base away, this may be a read error. The chain couples TRBV20-1 to TRBJ2-7; 10 bases agree with TRBD2. CDR1 and CDR2 (germline): DFQATT, SNEGSKA (reference sequence). Trimming took 7 bases from V and 4 from J; bases not matched to a gene: 13. The CDR3 has 15 amino acids. The CDR3 DNA follows: TGCAGTGTCGTCGATACAGGGACTAGCGCATACGAGCAGTACTTC. It codes for CSVVDTGTSAYEQYF.

This clonotype occurred many times. A read error may account for a junction end that differs from germline. This chain links TRBV6-6 with TRBJ2-7; the match to TRBD1 covers 10 bases. CDR1 and CDR2 (germline): MNHNY, SVGAGI (reference sequence). The CDR3 loop spans 14 amino acids. CDR3 coding DNA: TGTGCCAGCAGTCACTCGAGGGGACAGGGGGAGCAGTACTTC. Translated: CASSHSRGQGEQYF.

Many counts were recorded for this clonotype. The CDR3 DNA sequence: TGTGCCAGCAGCCAAGATCAGAACATCGGCCCCTACGAGCAGTACTTC. Amino acids: CASSQDQNIGPYEQYF. The gene calls are TRBV14 and TRBJ2-7; D not resolved. The CDR3 loop spans 16 amino acids. Trimming took 0 bases from V and 2 from J, leaving 14 bases between them. Germline V gives CDR1 SGHDN, CDR2 FVKESK. The full variable domain, completed using reference TRBV14 and TRBJ2-7, is EAGVTQFPSHSVIEKGQTVTLRCDPISGHDNLYWYRRVMGKEIKFLLHFVKESKQDESGMPNNRFLAERTGGTYSTLKVQPAELEDSGVYFCASSQDQNIGPYEQYFGPGTRLTVT.

This clonotype was observed a handful of times. Given a much more abundant clone one base away, this may be a read error. V is TRBV20-1 and J is TRBJ1-2, with 9 bases that match TRBD1. V lost 5 bases to trimming and J lost 0 bases; unmatched junction nucleotides: 13. CDR1 and CDR2 (germline): DFQATT, SNEGSKA (reference sequence). The CDR3 is made up of 17 amino acids. The CDR3 DNA reads as TGCAGTGCTCCCGTAAAAGGACAGGGGACCGCTAACTATGGCTACACCTTC. As protein: CSAPVKGQGTANYGYTF.

This clonotype has a count of ten or more. CDR3 nucleotide sequence: TGTGCCACCAGCAGAGACCGTTCACTAGCGGGAGGTTACACCGGGGAGCTGTTTTTT. Translated: CATSRDRSLAGGYTGELFF. This chain joins TRBV15 and TRBJ2-2; 12 bases map to TRBD2. Trimming took 0 bases from V and 3 from J; bases not matched to a gene: 8. The V gene's germline CDR1 is LNHNV and CDR2 YYDKDF (reference sequence). CDR3 length equals 19 residues.

The chain joins TRBV19 to TRBJ2-6; perhaps D is TRBD1 or TRBD2 (7 bases each). The CDR3 runs to 18 residues. Germline loops: CDR1 LNHDA, CDR2 SQIVND (reference sequence). V lost 7 bases and J lost 0, with 19 bases in between. The CDR3 DNA reads as TGTGCCAGTACCGACAGGGAGGGGTCTAGCTCTGGGGCCAACGTCCTGACTTTC. Its translation: CASTDREGSSSGANVLTF.

This clonotype was counted between two and nine times. A much larger clone lies one base from this, so it may be a read error. The V and J genes are TRBV9 and TRBJ2-6; the match to TRBD1 covers 8 bases. There are 17 residues in the CDR3. Germline loops: CDR1 SGDLS, CDR2 YYNGEE. The CDR3 nucleotides are TGTGCCAGCAGCCCACAAGCAGGGGGCGCTGGGGCCACCGTCCTGACTTTC. Protein product: CASSPQAGGAGATVLTF.

This clonotype was counted ten times or more. V usage is TRBV20-1 and J usage is TRBJ2-2; D might be TRBD2 (5 bases). Trimming stripped 2 bases from V and 0 bases from J, with 16 bases between. This CDR3 has 17 residues. Germline V gene lookup returns CDR1 DFQATT and CDR2 SNEGSKA (reference sequence). Here the CDR3 DNA reads TGCAGTGCTAGACCTTATTTTGAGGGTGCGAACACCGGGGAGCTGTTTTTT. Its protein product is CSARPYFEGANTGELFF.

This clonotype was detected many times. This rearrangement joins TRBV2 to TRBJ1-4; a weak D match, TRBD1 (5 bases). This CDR3 spans 15 amino acids. Germline CDR1 is SNHLY and CDR2 is FYNNEI. V was trimmed by 8 bases and J by 7 bases, leaving 20 bases between them. The CDR3, as DNA: TGTGCCAGCTCACGAAGGGGCATTTTTGGTGAAAAACTGTTTTTT. This codes for CASSRRGIFGEKLFF.

The chain employs TRBV9 and TRBJ1-3, with D unclear. Germline V gene sequence: CDR1 SGDLS, CDR2 YYNGEE. Trimming removed 3 bases at V and 0 bases at J, with 10 bases between. The CDR3 covers 15 residues. The CDR3 spells CASSEKASSGNTIYF. CDR3 DNA: TGTGCCAGCAGCGAAAAGGCCAGCTCTGGAAACACCATATATTTT.

This clonotype was observed many times. This chain uses TRBV3-1 with TRBJ1-6; no clear D gene. Trimming took off 0 bases at V and 9 bases at J, with 9 bases between the two ends. This CDR3 has 14 residues. The germline gives CDR1 LGHDT, CDR2 YNNKEL (reference sequence). The CDR3 here is CASSQDSGRSPLHF. In DNA, the CDR3 is TGTGCCAGCAGCCAAGATAGCGGGCGTTCACCCCTCCACTTT.

Details on this clonotype: A read error may explain this, as a much larger clone is one base away. V is TRBV5-6 and J is TRBJ2-1; tentatively, D is TRBD1 (5 bases). Trimming cost V 0 bases and J 12 bases, with 13 bases left between them. This CDR3 has 13 residues. Germline V gene data show CDR1 as SGHDT and CDR2 as YYEEEE. The CDR3 DNA reads as TGTGCCAGCAGCTTGGCTAGGCAGGGCGGGCAGTTCTTC. Encoded protein: CASSLARQGGQFF. The full variable domain, completed using reference TRBV5-6 and TRBJ2-1, is DAGVTQSPTHLIKTRGQQVTLRCSPKSGHDTVSWYQQALGQGPQFIFQYYEEEERQRGNFPDRFSGHQFPNYSSELNVNALLLGDSALYLCASSLARQGGQFFGPGTRLTVL.

This clonotype showed up many times. V gene TRBV2 combines with J gene TRBJ2-5; D remains ambiguous. V lost 6 bases, J lost 5 bases, and 13 bases lay in between. CDR1 is SNHLY, CDR2 FYNNEI, per germline. The CDR3 totals 13 residues. CDR3 DNA: TGTGCCAGCAGGGATGGTTTCGGGGAGACCCAGTACTTC. Amino acid sequence: CASRDGFGETQYF.

This clonotype has only a few counts. An end of the junction does not agree with germline; a read error may underlie this. CDR3 protein: CASSRDFNEELFF. The CDR3 DNA follows: TGTGCCAGCAGCCGGGACTTCAATGAAGAACTGTTTTTT. The chain links TRBV14 to TRBJ1-4; D perhaps matches TRBD1 (5 bases). Germline V CDR1 and CDR2: SGHDN, FVKESK. This CDR3 comprises 13 residues. Combining the CDR3 with reference TRBV14 and TRBJ1-4 gives the whole variable domain EAGVTQFPSHSVIEKGQTVTLRCDPISGHDNLYWYRRVMGKEIKFLLHFVKESKQDESGMPNNRFLAERTGGTYSTLKVQPAELEDSGVYFCASSRDFNEELFFGSGTQLSVL.